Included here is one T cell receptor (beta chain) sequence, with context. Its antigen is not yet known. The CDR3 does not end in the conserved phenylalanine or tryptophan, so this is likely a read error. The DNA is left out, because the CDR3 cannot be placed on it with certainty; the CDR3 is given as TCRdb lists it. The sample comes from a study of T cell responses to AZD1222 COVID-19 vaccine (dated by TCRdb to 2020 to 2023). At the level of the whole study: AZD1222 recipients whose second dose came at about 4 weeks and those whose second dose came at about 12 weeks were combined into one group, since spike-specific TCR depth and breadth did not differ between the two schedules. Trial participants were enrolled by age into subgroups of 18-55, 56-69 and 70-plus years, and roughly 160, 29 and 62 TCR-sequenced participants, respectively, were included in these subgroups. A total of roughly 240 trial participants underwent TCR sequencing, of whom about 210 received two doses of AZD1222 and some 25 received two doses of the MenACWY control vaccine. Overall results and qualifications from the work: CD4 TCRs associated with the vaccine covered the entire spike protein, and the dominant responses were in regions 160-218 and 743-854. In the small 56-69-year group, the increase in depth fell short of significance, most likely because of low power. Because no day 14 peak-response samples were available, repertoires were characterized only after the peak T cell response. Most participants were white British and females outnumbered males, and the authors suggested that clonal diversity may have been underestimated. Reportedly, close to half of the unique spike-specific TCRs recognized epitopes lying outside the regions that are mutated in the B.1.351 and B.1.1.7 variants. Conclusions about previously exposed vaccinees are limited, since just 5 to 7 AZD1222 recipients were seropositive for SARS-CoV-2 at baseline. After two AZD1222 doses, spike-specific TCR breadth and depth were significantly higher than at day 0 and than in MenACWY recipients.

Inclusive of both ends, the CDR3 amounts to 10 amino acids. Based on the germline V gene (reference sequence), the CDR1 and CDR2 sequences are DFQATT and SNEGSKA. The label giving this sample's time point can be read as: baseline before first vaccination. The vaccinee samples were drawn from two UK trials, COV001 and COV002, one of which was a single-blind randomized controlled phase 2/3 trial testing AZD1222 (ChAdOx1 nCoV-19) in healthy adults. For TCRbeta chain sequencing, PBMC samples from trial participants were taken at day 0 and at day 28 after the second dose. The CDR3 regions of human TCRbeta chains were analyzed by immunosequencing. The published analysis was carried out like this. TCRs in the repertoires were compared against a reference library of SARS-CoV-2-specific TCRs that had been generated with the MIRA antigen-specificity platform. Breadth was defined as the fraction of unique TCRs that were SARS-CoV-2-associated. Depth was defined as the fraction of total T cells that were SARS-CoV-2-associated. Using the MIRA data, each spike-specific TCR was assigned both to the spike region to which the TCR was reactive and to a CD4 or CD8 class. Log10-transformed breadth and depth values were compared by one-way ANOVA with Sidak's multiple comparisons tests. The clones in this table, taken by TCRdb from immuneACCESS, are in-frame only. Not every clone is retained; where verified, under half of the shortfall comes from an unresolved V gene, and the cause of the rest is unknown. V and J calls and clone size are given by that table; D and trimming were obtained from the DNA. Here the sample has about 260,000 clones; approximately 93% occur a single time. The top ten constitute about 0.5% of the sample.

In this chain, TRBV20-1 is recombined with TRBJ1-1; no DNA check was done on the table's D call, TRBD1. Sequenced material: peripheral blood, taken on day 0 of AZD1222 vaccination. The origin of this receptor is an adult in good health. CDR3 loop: CSASGAEKRL.